Listed here are 28 T cell receptor beta chains from one sample, sequenced in a study of cytomegalovirus exposure and HLA in healthy donors (dated by TCRdb to 2016 to 2017). Receptor amplification or capture employed the immunoSEQ multiplex PCR assay. For the multiplex PCR, a mixture combining 60 forward primers for TCR Vbeta segments and 13 reverse primers for TCR Jbeta segments was used. TCRdb re-hosts the immuneACCESS table, in-frame sequences only. Its copies lack some clones; in the studies checked, an unresolved V gene accounts for under half of them, and the cause for the rest is not known. This sample is represented by some 90,000 clones; about three quarters of them were singletons. The biggest ten clones account for under 8.5% of the sample. Material for sequencing was PBMCs. Every receptor here comes from a man aged 60 to 75 in good health and CMV-seronegative.

J is TRBJ2-7 and V is TRBV5-1; the match to TRBD1 covers 7 bases. Germline lookup yields CDR1 SGHRS and CDR2 YFSETQ. The CDR3 runs to 13 residues. V shed 10 bases, J shed 3 bases, and the junction held 10 bases outside the gene matches. DNA of the CDR3: TGCGCCTGTAGCCGGGACAGTCTCTACGAGCAGTACTTC. Its protein is CACSRDSLYEQYF.

A single count supports this clone. The chain links TRBV16 to TRBJ2-7; tentatively, D is TRBD1 (5 bases). Germline V gene sequence: CDR1 KGHSY, CDR2 FQNENV. The CDR3 spans 14 residues. Deletions cut 1 base from V and 0 bases from J, with 7 bases between. Here the CDR3 DNA reads TGTGCCAGCAGCCAATTAGGGGACTCCTACGAGCAGTACTTC. It translates to CASSQLGDSYEQYF.

The V call is TRBV7-2, the J call TRBJ2-3; perhaps TRBD2 as D (6 bases). Germline CDR1 SGHTA, CDR2 FQGNSA. The CDR3 runs 16 residues. Trimming took off 4 bases at V and 2 bases at J, with 16 bases between the two ends. The DNA of the CDR3 is TGTGCCAGCAGCTACGTCGTGGAGGGATTCACAGATACGCAGTATTTT. Translated, it gives CASSYVVEGFTDTQYF.

This clone has a single count. The chain links TRBV28 to TRBJ1-1; D not resolved. Trimming left V 3 bases short and J 10 bases short, with 12 bases between. There are 12 residues in the CDR3. CDR1 is MDHEN, CDR2 SYDVKM, per germline. CDR3 loop: CASSLAPRSAFF. In DNA form, the CDR3 reads TGTGCCAGCAGTTTGGCCCCCAGGTCAGCTTTCTTT.

Points on this clone: Relative to the germline gene, one junction end is altered; a read error may explain this. This rearrangement joins TRBV25-1 to TRBJ1-3; D is perhaps TRBD1 (5 bases). The CDR3 sequence is 17 residues long. CDR1 MGHDK and CDR2 SYGVNS come from the germline V gene. The CDR3 DNA reads as TGTGCCAGCAGTGACCTCCTGGACACTTACTCTGGAGACACCATATATTTT. Its translation is CASSDLLDTYSGDTIYF. Variable domain in full (rest from reference TRBV25-1 and TRBJ1-3): EADIYQTPRYLVIGTGKKITLECSQTMGHDKMYWYQQDPGMELHLIHYSYGVNSTEKGDLSSESTVSRIRTEHFPLTLESARPSHTSQYLCASSDLLDTYSGDTIYFGEGSWLTVV.

The chain couples TRBV12-2 to TRBJ1-5. TRBV12-2 is a known pseudogene. This CDR3 spans 13 amino acids. The CDR3 region is CASRWLRGQPQHF. The CDR3 DNA reads as TGTGCAAGTCGCTGGCTCCGGGGTCAGCCCCAGCATTTT.

This sequence joins TRBV5-4 and TRBJ2-2, with 8 bases identical to TRBD1. V shed 6 bases and J 4 bases; nucleotides not matched to a gene: 8. The CDR3 loop spans 15 amino acids. CDR1 SGHNT and CDR2 YYREEE come from the germline V gene (reference sequence). In DNA, the CDR3 is TGTGCCAGCAACGCAGGGGGCGTAGTCACCGGGGAGCTGTTTTTT. Protein: CASNAGGVVTGELFF.

The chain uses TRBV14 and TRBJ2-7, with 7 bases identical to TRBD1. The CDR3 covers 14 residues. V dropped 4 bases and J dropped 2; count of bases not matched to a gene: 5. Germline V gives CDR1 SGHDN, CDR2 FVKESK. The CDR3 DNA reads TGTGCCAGCAGCCCTGGGACAGTAACCTACGAGCAGTACTTC. This codes for CASSPGTVTYEQYF.

This clone has a handful of counts. V and J are TRBV7-8 and TRBJ1-2; D unclear. This CDR3 has 13 amino acids. V was cut by 3 bases and J by 7 bases, with 12 bases left in between. Germline lookup yields CDR1 SGHVS and CDR2 FQNEAQ. The CDR3 sequence is CASSFEGSSGYTF. The CDR3 region has the DNA TGTGCCAGCAGCTTTGAGGGATCAAGTGGCTACACCTTC.

J is TRBJ2-5 and V is TRBV5-4; 10 nucleotides align to TRBD2. V lost 1 base and J lost 1; bases outside the gene matches: 4. This CDR3 contains 16 residues. Germline V gene sequence: CDR1 SGHNT, CDR2 YYREEE (reference sequence). CDR3 DNA sequence: TGTGCCAGCAGCTTGCTAGCGGGGGCCCTCCAAGAGACCCAGTACTTC. It translates to CASSLLAGALQETQYF. The full variable domain, with the rest looked up from reference TRBV5-4 and TRBJ2-5, is ETGVTQSPTHLIKTRGQQVTLRCSSQSGHNTVSWYQQALGQGPQFIFQYYREEENGRGNFPPRFSGLQFPNYSSELNVNALELDDSALYLCASSLLAGALQETQYFGPGTRLLVL.

This clone was counted between two and nine times. The V gene is TRBV19, the J gene TRBJ1-6; 7 nucleotides line up with TRBD1. The germline gives CDR1 LNHDA, CDR2 SQIVND (reference sequence). The CDR3 covers 13 residues. V was clipped by 6 bases and J by 8 bases; unmatched bases: 4. The CDR3 reads CASRTGEDSPLHF. The CDR3 DNA sequence: TGTGCCAGTAGAACAGGGGAGGATTCACCCCTCCACTTT.

The chain recombines TRBV2 with TRBJ1-5; the D gene is possibly TRBD1 (6 bases). Germline V gene sequence: CDR1 SNHLY, CDR2 FYNNEI. Trimming left V 3 bases short and J 5 bases short, with 17 bases between. The CDR3 consists of 16 residues. The CDR3 loop reads CASSDYGGVGDQPQHF. CDR3 bases: TGTGCCAGCAGTGATTATGGGGGCGTGGGCGATCAGCCCCAGCATTTT. Full variable domain (outside the CDR3, taken from reference TRBV2 and TRBJ1-5): EPEVTQTPSHQVTQMGQEVILRCVPISNHLYFYWYRQILGQKVEFLVSFYNNEISEKSEIFDDQFSVERPDGSNFTLKIRSTKLEDSAMYFCASSDYGGVGDQPQHFGDGTRLSIL.

The chain carries TRBV28 and TRBJ1-1, with D unresolved. This CDR3 contains 14 residues. CDR1 is MDHEN, CDR2 SYDVKM, per germline. The germline V and J ends were trimmed by 3 bases and 4 bases, with 12 bases remaining between them. The CDR3 DNA sequence: TGTGCCAGCAGTTTCCATGGGCGACGCACTGAAGCTTTCTTT. As protein: CASSFHGRRTEAFF.

V gene TRBV30 combines with J gene TRBJ2-4; no firm D call. CDR1 GTSNPN and CDR2 SVGIG come from the germline V gene (reference sequence). The CDR3 is made up of 12 amino acids. The V end was cut by 8 bases, the J end by 0 bases, with 8 bases between. This chain's CDR3 is CATYLAKNIQYF. The CDR3 bases are TGTGCCACTTATTTAGCCAAAAACATTCAGTACTTC. Based on the CDR3 plus reference TRBV30 and TRBJ2-4, the full variable domain is SQTIHQWPATLVQPVGSPLSLECTVEGTSNPNLYWYRQAAGRGLQLLFYSVGIGQISSEVPQNLSASRPQDRQFILSSKKLLLSDSGFYLCATYLAKNIQYFGAGTRLSVL.

The chain joins TRBV5-4 to TRBJ2-1, with 11 bases lining up with TRBD2. Trimming removed 4 bases from V and 3 bases from J; junction bases left unmatched: 3. Germline assignment: CDR1 SGHNT and CDR2 YYREEE (reference sequence). The CDR3 contains 15 residues. CDR3 region: CASSTGTSGYNEQFF. CDR3 bases: TGTGCCAGCAGCACCGGGACTAGCGGCTACAATGAGCAGTTCTTC.

The chain is built from TRBV7-2 and TRBJ1-1; 8 nucleotides agree with TRBD1. V dropped 5 bases and J dropped 5; count of bases not matched to a gene: 7. Looked up from germline, CDR1 is SGHTA and CDR2 is FQGNSA. CDR3 length: 14 amino acids. CDR3 amino acids: CASSPTGGKTEAFF. The DNA of the CDR3 is TGTGCCAGCAGCCCTACAGGGGGTAAAACTGAAGCTTTCTTT.

The chain carries TRBV25-1 and TRBJ1-3; TRBD1 might be the D (5 bases). The V and J ends lost 3 bases and 1 base respectively, with 7 bases between them. Germline CDR1 is MGHDK and CDR2 is SYGVNS. The CDR3 extends over 14 amino acids. The CDR3 coding sequence is TGTGCCAGCAGTGACAACAGGTCTGGAAACACCATATATTTT. This codes for CASSDNRSGNTIYF.

The chain carries TRBV7-9 and TRBJ2-3, with no clear D. The germline CDR1 and CDR2 sequences are SEHNR and FQNEAQ (reference sequence). The CDR3 covers 16 residues. Trimming stripped 0 bases from V and 0 bases from J, with 10 bases between. The CDR3 region is CASSLAPALSTDTQYF. The CDR3 region has the DNA TGTGCCAGCAGCTTAGCTCCAGCGCTCAGCACAGATACGCAGTATTTT.

The chain links TRBV30 to TRBJ2-7; 7 positions agree with TRBD1. Germline V lookup: CDR1 GTSNPN, CDR2 SVGIG (reference sequence). CDR3 size: 16 residues. V shed 2 bases, J shed 0 bases, and the junction held 10 bases outside the gene matches. CDR3 in DNA: TGTGCCTGGAGTCCCCCCTCGACAGGGTTCTCCTACGAGCAGTACTTC. Translating gives CAWSPPSTGFSYEQYF.

In its sample, this clone was seen a few times. The gene calls are TRBV5-1 and TRBJ2-5, with 8 bases matching TRBD2. V lost 0 bases, J lost 5 bases, and 12 bases stayed unmatched. The germline V gene encodes CDR1 SGHRS and CDR2 YFSETQ. The CDR3 runs 17 residues. The CDR3 loop is CASSLVPQPGLGETQYF. The CDR3 region has the DNA TGCGCCAGCAGCTTGGTCCCCCAACCGGGACTAGGGGAGACCCAGTACTTC.

The V and J genes are TRBV5-4 and TRBJ2-7; D possibly corresponds to TRBD2 (5 bases). Germline V CDR1 and CDR2: SGHNT, YYREEE (reference sequence). V shed 4 bases and J shed 3 bases, with 8 bases lying between them. The CDR3 runs 12 residues. In DNA form, the CDR3 reads TGTGCCAGCAGCGTACGGGACTACGAGCAGTACTTC. It specifies CASSVRDYEQYF.

The J gene is TRBJ1-1, the V gene TRBV2; no clear D gene. The CDR3 is 13 residues long. CDR1 and CDR2 from the germline V gene are SNHLY and FYNNEI. Trimming removed 10 bases from V and 0 bases from J, with 12 bases in between. CDR3 DNA sequence: TGTGCCACTAGAGGGCAGATGAACACTGAAGCTTTCTTT. Amino acids: CATRGQMNTEAFF. Using reference TRBV2 and TRBJ1-1 for the parts outside the CDR3, the full variable domain is EPEVTQTPSHQVTQMGQEVILRCVPISNHLYFYWYRQILGQKVEFLVSFYNNEISEKSEIFDDQFSVERPDGSNFTLKIRSTKLEDSAMYFCATRGQMNTEAFFGQGTRLTVV.

The chain uses TRBV27 and TRBJ2-3; the D is unclear. The CDR3 contains 14 residues. V shed 3 bases and J shed 0 bases, with 7 bases lying between them. Germline CDR1 MNHEY, CDR2 SMNVEV (reference sequence). The CDR3 spells CASSFGSSTDTQYF. CDR3 nucleotides: TGTGCCAGCAGTTTCGGGTCTAGCACAGATACGCAGTATTTT.

This chain connects TRBV11-2 to TRBJ2-1, with D perhaps TRBD2 (5 bases). V gave up 4 bases and J gave up 2 bases, with 12 bases separating them. Germline V gives CDR1 SGHAT, CDR2 FQNNGV. This CDR3 region has 15 residues. The CDR3 loop reads CASSSRADTYNEQFF. The CDR3 DNA is TGTGCCAGCAGCTCACGAGCGGATACCTACAATGAGCAGTTCTTC.

The CDR3 spells CASSFLAGGSRSSYEQYF. The CDR3 region has the DNA TGTGCCAGCAGCTTTCTAGCGGGAGGGTCCCGGAGCTCCTACGAGCAGTACTTC. This sequence joins TRBV7-2 and TRBJ2-7; 12 nucleotides agree with TRBD2. Trimming removed 3 bases from V and 0 bases from J; junction bases left unmatched: 9. Germline V CDR1 and CDR2: SGHTA, FQGNSA. The CDR3 extends over 18 amino acids.

The chain is built from TRBV5-1 and TRBJ2-1, with 8 bases lining up with TRBD1. Germline lookup yields CDR1 SGHRS and CDR2 YFSETQ. J gave up 0 bases and V 7 bases, and 6 bases lay outside the gene matches. The CDR3 is 15 residues long. In nucleotides, the CDR3 is TGCGCCAGCTCTCCAGGGGGCTCCTCCTACAATGAGCAGTTCTTC. It yields the protein CASSPGGSSYNEQFF.

The V and J genes are TRBV5-1 and TRBJ1-1; D unclear. V lost 0 bases and J 4 bases, leaving 13 bases between the germline ends. CDR3 size: 15 residues. Germline V gene lookup returns CDR1 SGHRS and CDR2 YFSETQ. The CDR3 region is CASSLDGEMGTEAFF. The CDR3 DNA sequence: TGCGCCAGCAGCTTGGATGGGGAGATGGGCACTGAAGCTTTCTTT.

This clone was detected only once. In the same sample, other DNA sequences code for this CDR3. The chain carries TRBV25-1 and TRBJ2-1, with TRBD2 matching over 12 bases. J gave up 3 bases and V 3 bases, and 3 bases lay outside the gene matches. Germline V gene sequence: CDR1 MGHDK, CDR2 SYGVNS. There are 16 residues in the CDR3. CDR3 region: CASSDPSGGGYNEQFF. The CDR3 bases are TGTGCCAGCAGTGATCCTAGCGGGGGGGGCTACAATGAGCAGTTCTTC.